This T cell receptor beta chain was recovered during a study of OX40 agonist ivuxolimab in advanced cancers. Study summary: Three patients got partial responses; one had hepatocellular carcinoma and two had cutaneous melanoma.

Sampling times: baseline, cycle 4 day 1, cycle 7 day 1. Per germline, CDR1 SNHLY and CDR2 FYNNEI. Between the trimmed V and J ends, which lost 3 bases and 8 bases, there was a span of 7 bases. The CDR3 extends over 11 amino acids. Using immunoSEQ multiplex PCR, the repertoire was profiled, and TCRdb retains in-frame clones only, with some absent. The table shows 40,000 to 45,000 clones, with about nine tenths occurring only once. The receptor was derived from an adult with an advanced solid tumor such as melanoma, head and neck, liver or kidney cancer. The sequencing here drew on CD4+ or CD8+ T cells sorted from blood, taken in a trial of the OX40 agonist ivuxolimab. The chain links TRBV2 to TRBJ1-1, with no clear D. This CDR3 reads CASSEGREAFF. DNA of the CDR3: TGTGCCAGCAGTGAGGGCAGAGAAGCTTTCTTT. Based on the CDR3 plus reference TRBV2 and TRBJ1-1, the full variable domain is EPEVTQTPSHQVTQMGQEVILRCVPISNHLYFYWYRQILGQKVEFLVSFYNNEISEKSEIFDDQFSVERPDGSNFTLKIRSTKLEDSAMYFCASSEGREAFFGQGTRLTVV.